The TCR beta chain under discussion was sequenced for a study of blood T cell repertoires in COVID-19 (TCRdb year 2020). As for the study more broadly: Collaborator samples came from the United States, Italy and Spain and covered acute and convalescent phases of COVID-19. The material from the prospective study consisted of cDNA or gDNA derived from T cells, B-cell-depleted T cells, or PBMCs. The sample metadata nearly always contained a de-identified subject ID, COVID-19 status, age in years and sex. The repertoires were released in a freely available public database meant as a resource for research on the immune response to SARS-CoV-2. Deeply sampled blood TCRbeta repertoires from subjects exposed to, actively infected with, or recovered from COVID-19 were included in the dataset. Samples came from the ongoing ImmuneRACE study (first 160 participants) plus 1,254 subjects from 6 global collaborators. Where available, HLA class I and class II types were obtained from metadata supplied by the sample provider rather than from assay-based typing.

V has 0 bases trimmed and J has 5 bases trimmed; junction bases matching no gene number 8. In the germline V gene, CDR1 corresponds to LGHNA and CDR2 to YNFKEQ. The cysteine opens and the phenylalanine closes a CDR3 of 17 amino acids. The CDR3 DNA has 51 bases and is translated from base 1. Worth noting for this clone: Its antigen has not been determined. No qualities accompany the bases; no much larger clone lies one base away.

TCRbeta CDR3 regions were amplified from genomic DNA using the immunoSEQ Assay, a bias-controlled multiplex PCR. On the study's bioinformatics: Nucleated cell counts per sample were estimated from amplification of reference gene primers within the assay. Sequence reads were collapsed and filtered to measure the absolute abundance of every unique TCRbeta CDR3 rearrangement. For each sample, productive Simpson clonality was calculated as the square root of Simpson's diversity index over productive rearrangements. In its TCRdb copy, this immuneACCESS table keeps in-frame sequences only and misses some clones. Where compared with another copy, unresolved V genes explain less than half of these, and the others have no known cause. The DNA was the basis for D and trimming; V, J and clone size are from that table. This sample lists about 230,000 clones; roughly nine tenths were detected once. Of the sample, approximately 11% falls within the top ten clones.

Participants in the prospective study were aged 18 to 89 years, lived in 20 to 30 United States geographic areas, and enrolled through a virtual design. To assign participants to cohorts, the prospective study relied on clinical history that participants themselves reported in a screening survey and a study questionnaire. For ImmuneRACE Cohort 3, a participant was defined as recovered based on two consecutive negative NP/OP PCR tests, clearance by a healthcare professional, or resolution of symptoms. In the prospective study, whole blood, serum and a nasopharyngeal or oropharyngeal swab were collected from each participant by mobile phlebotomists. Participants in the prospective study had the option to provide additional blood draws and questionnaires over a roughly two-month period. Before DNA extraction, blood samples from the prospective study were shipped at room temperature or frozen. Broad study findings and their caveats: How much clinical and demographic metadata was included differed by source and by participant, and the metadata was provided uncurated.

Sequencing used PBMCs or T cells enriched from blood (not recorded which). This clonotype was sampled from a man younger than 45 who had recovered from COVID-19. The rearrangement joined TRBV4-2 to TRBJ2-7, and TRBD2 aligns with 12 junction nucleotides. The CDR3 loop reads CASSQDGASGGANEQYF. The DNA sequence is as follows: TGTGCCAGCAGCCAAGATGGAGCTAGCGGGGGGGCGAACGAGCAGTACTTC.